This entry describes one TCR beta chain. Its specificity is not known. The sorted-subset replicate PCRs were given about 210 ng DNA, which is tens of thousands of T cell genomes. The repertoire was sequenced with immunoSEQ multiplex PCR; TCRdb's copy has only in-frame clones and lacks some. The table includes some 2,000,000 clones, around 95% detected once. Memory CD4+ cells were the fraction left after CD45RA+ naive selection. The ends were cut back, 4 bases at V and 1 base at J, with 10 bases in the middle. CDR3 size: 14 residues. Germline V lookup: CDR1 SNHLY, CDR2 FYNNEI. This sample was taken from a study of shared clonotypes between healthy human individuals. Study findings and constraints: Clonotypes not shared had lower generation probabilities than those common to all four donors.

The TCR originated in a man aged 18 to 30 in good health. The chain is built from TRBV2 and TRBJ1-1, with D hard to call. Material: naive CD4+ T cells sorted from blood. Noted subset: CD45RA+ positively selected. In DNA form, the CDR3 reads TGTGCCAGCAGTGGCCTTTTTACGAACACTGAAGCTTTCTTT. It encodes CASSGLFTNTEAFF.